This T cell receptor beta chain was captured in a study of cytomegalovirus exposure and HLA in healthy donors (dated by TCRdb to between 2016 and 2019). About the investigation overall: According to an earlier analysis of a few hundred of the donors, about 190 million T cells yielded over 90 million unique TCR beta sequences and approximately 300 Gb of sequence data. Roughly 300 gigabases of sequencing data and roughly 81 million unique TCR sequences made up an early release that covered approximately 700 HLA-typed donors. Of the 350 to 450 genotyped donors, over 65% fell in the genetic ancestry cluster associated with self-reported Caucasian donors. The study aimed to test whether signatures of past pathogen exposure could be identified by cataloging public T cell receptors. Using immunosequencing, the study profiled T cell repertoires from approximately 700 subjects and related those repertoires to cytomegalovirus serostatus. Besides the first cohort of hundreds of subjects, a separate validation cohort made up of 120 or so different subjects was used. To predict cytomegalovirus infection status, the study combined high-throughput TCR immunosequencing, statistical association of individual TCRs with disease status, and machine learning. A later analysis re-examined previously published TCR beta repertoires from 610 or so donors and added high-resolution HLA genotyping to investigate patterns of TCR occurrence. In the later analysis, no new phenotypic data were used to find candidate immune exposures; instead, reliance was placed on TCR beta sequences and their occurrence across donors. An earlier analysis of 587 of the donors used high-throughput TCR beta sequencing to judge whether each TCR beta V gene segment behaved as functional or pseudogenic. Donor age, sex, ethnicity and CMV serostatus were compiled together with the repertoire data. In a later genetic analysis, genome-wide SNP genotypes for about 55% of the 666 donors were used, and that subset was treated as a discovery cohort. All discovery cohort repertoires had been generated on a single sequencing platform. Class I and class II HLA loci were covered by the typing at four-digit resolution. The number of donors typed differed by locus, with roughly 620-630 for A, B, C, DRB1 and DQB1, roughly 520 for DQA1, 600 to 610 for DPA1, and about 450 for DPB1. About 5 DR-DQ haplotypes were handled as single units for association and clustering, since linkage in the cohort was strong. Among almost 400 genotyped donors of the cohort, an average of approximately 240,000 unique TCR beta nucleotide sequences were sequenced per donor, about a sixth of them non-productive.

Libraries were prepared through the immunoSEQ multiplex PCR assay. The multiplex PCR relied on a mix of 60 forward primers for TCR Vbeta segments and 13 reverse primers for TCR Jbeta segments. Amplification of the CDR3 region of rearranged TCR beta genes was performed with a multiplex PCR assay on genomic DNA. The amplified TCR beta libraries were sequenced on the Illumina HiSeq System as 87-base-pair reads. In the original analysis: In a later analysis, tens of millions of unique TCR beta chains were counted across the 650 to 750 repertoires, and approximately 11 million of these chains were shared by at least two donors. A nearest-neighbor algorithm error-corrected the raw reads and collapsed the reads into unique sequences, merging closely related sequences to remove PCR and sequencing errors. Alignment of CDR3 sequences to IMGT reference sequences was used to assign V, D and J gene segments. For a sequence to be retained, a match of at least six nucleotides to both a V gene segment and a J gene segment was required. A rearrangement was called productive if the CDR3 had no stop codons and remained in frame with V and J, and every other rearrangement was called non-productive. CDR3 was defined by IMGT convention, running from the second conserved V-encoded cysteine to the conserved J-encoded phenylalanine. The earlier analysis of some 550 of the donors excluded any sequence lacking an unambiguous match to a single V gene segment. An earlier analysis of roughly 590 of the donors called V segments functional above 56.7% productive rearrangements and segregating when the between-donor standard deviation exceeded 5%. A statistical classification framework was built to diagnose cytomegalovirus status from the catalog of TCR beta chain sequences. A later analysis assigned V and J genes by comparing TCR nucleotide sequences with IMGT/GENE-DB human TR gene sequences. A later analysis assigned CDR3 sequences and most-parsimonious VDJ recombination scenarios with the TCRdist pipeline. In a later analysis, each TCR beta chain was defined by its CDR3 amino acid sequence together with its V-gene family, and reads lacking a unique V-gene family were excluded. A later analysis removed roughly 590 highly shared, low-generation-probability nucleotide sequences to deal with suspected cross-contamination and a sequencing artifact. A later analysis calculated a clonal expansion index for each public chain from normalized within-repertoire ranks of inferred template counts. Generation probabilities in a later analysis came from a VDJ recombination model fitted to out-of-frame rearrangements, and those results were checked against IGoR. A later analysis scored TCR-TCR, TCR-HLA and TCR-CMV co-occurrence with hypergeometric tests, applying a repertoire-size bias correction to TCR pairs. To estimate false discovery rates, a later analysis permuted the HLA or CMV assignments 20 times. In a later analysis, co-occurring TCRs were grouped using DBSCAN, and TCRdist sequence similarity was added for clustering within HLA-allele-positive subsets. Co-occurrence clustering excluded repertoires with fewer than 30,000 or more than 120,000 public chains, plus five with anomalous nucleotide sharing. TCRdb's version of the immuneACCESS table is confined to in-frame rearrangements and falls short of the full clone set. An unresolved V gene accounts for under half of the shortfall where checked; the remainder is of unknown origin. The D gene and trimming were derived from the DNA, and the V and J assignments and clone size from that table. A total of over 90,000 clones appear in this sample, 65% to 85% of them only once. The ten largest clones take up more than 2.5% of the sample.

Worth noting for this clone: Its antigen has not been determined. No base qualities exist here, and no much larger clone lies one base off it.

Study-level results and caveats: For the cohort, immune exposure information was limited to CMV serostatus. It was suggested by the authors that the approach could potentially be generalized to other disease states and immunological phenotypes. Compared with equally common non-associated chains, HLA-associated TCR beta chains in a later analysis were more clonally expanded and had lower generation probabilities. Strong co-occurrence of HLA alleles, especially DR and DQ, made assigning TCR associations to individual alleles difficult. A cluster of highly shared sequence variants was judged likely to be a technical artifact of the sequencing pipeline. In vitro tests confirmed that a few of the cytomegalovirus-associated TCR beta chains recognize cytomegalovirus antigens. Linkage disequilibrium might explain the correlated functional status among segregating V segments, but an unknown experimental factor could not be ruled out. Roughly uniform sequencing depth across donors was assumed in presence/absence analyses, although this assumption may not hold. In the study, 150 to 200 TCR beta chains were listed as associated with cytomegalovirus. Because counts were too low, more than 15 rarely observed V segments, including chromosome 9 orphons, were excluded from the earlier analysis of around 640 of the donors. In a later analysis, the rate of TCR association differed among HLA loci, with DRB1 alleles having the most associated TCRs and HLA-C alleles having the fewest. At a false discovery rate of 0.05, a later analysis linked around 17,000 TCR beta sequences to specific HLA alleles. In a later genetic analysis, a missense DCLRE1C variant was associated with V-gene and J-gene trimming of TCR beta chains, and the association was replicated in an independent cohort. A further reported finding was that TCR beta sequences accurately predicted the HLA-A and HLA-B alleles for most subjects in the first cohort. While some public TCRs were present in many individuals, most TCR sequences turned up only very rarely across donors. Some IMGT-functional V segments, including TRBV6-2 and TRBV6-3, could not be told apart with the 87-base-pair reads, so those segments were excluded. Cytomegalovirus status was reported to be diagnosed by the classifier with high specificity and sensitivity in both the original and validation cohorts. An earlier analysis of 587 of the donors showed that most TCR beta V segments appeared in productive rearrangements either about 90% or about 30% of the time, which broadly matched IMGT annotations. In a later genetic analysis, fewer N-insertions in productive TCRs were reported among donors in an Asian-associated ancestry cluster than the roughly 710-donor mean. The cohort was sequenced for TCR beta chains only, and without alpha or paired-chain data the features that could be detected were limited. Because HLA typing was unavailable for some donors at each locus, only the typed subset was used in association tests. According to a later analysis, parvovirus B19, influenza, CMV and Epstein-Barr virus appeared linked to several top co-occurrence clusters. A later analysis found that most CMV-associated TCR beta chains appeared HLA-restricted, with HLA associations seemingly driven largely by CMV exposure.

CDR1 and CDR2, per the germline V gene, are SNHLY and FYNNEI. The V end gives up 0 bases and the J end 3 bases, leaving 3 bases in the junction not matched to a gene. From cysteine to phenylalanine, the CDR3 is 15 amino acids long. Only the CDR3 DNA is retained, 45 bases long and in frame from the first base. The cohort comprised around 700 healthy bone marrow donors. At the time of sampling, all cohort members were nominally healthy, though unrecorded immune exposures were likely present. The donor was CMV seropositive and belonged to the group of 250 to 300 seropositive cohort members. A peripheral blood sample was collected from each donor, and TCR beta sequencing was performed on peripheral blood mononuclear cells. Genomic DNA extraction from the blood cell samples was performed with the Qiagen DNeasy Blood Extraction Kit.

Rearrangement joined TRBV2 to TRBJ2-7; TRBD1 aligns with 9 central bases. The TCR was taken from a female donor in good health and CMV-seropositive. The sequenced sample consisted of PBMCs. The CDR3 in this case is CASSEAPTGGYEQYF. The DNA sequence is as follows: TGTGCCAGCAGTGAAGCCCCGACAGGGGGCTACGAGCAGTACTTC.